The clone carrying this TCR beta chain showed up many times. Its target is not known. The data were obtained in a study of identical twins. Study observations and caveats: Excess low generation probability was seen in twin-shared out-of-frame alpha sequences.

With template switching, a universal primer site was added, and the cDNA carried unique molecular identifiers. TCRdb redid the calling of the 5' RACE reads with MiXCR, one entry per CDR3 protein. Altogether 640,000 or so distinct CDR3 sequences are present, around 6% being singletons, with the ten largest covering 1.5% to 2%. All donors were healthy Caucasians. CDR1 and CDR2 (germline): DFQATT, SNEGSKA (reference sequence). There are 13 residues in the CDR3. After removal of 4 bases from V and 7 bases from J, the junction contained 4 bases not matched to a gene. J is TRBJ1-4 and V is TRBV20-1; the match to TRBD1 covers 9 bases. This sequence was found in a man aged 18 to 30 in good health. Sequencing was done on a sample of naive T cells sorted from blood. The CDR3 sequence is CSAIHRGPEKLFF. The CDR3 DNA sequence: TGCAGTGCTATACACAGGGGGCCTGAAAAACTGTTTTTT.